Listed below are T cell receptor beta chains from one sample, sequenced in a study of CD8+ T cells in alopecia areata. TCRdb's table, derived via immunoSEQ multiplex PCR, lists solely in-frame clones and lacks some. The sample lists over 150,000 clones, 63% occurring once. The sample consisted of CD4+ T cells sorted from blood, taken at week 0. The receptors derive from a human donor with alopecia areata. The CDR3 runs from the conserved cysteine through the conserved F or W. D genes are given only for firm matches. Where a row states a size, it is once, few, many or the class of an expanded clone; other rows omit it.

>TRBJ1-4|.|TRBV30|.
CAWSSGGEWEKLFF
TGTGCCTGGAGTTCTGGAGGGGAATGGGAAAAACTGTTTTTT
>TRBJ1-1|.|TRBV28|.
CASRTTGGLGTEAFF
TGTGCCAGCAGAACGACCGGGGGGCTAGGGACTGAAGCTTTCTTT
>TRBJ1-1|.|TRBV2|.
CASSVRGAGEAFF
TGTGCCAGCAGTGTTCGGGGAGCTGGAGAAGCTTTCTTT
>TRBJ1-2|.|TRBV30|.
CAWSVQGINYGYTF
TGTGCCTGGAGTGTACAAGGGATCAACTATGGCTACACCTTC
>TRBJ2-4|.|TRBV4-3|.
CASSQDLGPGSGTNIQYF
TGCGCCAGCAGCCAAGATTTAGGTCCTGGGTCGGGAACGAACATTCAGTACTTC
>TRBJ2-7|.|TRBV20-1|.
CSASVGNEQYF
TGCAGTGCTAGTGTGGGGAACGAGCAGTACTTC
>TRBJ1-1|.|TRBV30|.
CAWGPGWATEAFF
TGTGCCTGGGGCCCAGGGTGGGCAACTGAAGCTTTCTTT
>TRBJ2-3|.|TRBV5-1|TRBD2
CASSLSRTSGVTDTQYF
TGCGCCAGCAGCTTGTCGCGGACTAGCGGTGTCACAGATACGCAGTATTTT
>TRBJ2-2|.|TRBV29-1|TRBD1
CSVGTGVDTGELFF
TGCAGCGTGGGGACAGGGGTGGACACCGGGGAGCTGTTTTTT
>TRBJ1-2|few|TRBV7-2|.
CASSLQRRRGYTF
TGTGCCAGCAGCTTACAACGGCGGAGGGGCTACACCTTC
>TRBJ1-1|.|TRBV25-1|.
CASSESYAGGTEAFF
TGTGCCAGCAGTGAATCCTACGCGGGGGGGACTGAAGCTTTCTTT
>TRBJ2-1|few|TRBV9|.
CASSVGPSPGEQFF
TGTGCCAGCAGCGTAGGACCTAGCCCGGGAGAGCAGTTCTTC
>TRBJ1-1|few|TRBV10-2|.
CASSEWANTEAFF
TGCGCCAGCAGTGAGTGGGCAAACACTGAAGCTTTCTTT
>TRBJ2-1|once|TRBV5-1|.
CASSLGGGTAFYNEQFF
TGCGCCAGCAGCCTGGGCGGAGGGACAGCTTTTTACAATGAGCAGTTCTTC
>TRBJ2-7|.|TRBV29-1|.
CSASVLLQLHYEQYF
TGCAGCGCCTCGGTCCTTCTTCAGCTACATTACGAGCAGTACTTC
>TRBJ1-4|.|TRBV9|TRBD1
CASSANRGANEKLFF
TGTGCCAGCAGCGCCAACAGGGGGGCTAATGAAAAACTGTTTTTT
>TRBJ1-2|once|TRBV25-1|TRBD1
CASSIMTGIDGYTF
TGTGCCAGCAGTATAATGACAGGGATAGATGGCTACACCTTC
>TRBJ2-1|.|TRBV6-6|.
CASLTQGNEQFF
TGTGCCTCCCTAACCCAAGGGAATGAGCAGTTCTTC
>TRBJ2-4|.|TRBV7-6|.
CASSAATQGSIQYF
TGTGCCAGCAGCGCTGCGACCCAGGGGTCCATTCAGTACTTC
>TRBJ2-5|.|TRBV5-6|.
CASSLGRGSQETQYF
TGTGCCAGCAGCTTGGGACGGGGAAGCCAAGAGACCCAGTACTTC